Ten or more counts support the clone carrying this TCR beta chain. This record comes from a study of CD8+CD57+ T cells in acquired aplastic anemia. Sequenced patients had shown CD8+CD57+ cell expansion by flow cytometry. The CDR3 sequence is 15 residues long. Per germline, CDR1 SGHVS and CDR2 FNYEAQ. The trim removed 1 base at V and 1 base at J, leaving 4 bases unmatched. The use of genomic DNA as template underpinned the TCR beta VDJ and CDR3 profiling. TCRdb re-called the reads with MiXCR, one entry per CDR3 protein. The sample carries 260,000 or so distinct CDR3 sequences, 45% to 50% recorded once. The J gene is TRBJ2-7, the V gene TRBV7-6; 7 bases line up with TRBD1. The sequencing sample was made of sorted CD4+, CD8+, or CD8+CD57+ T cells (not recorded which) from PBMCs. The receptor comes from a human donor with aplastic anemia. As DNA, the CDR3 is TGTGCCAGCAGCTTAGAAGGGACAGCGTCCTACGAGCAGTACTTC. Encoded protein: CASSLEGTASYEQYF.